The present TCR beta chain was sequenced within a study of blood T cell repertoires in COVID-19. The overall study: Samples representing acute and convalescent COVID-19 were sourced from the United States, Italy and Spain. T cells, B-cell-depleted T cells, or PBMCs supplied cDNA or gDNA.

V was cut by 2 bases and J by 5 bases, with 15 bases left in between. The germline V gene has CDR1 SGHTA and CDR2 FQGTGA. The length of the CDR3 is 16 residues. Authors' data handling: Estimates of nucleated cell counts were drawn from the amplification of reference gene primers. Here immunoSEQ multiplex PCR was the method, and the copy in TCRdb shows in-frame clones only, minus some. For V, J and clone size, that table is used; D and trimming come from the DNA. The sample contains approximately 94,000 clones, about 77% of which appear only once. Material for sequencing was peripheral blood. This chain uses TRBV7-3 with TRBJ2-2; possible D gene TRBD2, 6 bases. The source of this sequence is a woman in her 70s with acute or convalescent COVID-19. For the CDR3, the DNA is TGTGCCAGCAGCTTACGGCGGGGAGGTGGGACCGGGGAGCTGTTTTTT. Translated, it gives CASSLRRGGGTGELFF. Using reference TRBV7-3 and TRBJ2-2 for the parts outside the CDR3, the full variable domain is GAGVSQTPSNKVTEKGKYVELRCDPISGHTALYWYRQSLGQGPEFLIYFQGTGAADDSGLPNDRFFAVRPEGSVSTLKIQRTERGDSAVYLCASSLRRGGGTGELFFGEGSRLTVL.